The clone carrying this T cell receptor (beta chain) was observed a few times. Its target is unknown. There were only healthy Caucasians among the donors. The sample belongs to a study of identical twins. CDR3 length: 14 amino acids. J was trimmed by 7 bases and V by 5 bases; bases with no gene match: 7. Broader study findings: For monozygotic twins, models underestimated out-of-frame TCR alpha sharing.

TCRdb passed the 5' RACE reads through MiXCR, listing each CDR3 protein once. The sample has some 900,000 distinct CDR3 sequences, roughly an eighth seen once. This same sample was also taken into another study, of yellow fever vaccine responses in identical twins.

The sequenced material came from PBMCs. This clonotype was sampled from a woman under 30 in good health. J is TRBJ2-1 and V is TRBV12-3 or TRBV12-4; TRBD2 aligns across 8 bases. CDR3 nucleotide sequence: TGTGCCAGCAGTCTCGGGAGGGCCAGGAATGAGCAGTTCTTC. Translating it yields CASSLGRARNEQFF.